The sequence of this T cell receptor beta chain was determined in a study of cytomegalovirus exposure and HLA in healthy donors. Study in general: A prior analysis found fewer than 120 million unique TCR beta sequences from approximately 190 million T cells. The study's findings and limits: Cytomegalovirus-associated status was assigned to 164 TCR beta chains. Within an earlier analysis, most TCR beta V segments proved productive either about 87% or about 30% of the time.

Everyone who donated was a healthy bone marrow donor. This PCR relied on a set of 60 Vbeta primers and 13 Jbeta primers. Measured with immunoSEQ multiplex PCR; TCRdb has only the in-frame clones, and not every one. Among fewer than 250,000 clones listed, roughly 83% were seen once. As concerns this clone: Its matching antigen is unknown.

The source is a woman aged 45-65 years in good health and CMV-seronegative. Sample: PBMCs.

CDR3 protein: CASSLDVGQVDEQYF. The CDR3 region has the DNA TGTGCCAGCAGCTTAGATGTGGGACAGGTGGACGAGCAGTACTTC. The chain carries TRBV7-9 and TRBJ2-5; 8 nucleotides match TRBD1. The J call may be faulty, since TRBJ2-7 better matches the DNA end. The length of the CDR3 is 15 residues. Germline V gene data show CDR1 as SEHNR and CDR2 as FQNEAQ (reference sequence).